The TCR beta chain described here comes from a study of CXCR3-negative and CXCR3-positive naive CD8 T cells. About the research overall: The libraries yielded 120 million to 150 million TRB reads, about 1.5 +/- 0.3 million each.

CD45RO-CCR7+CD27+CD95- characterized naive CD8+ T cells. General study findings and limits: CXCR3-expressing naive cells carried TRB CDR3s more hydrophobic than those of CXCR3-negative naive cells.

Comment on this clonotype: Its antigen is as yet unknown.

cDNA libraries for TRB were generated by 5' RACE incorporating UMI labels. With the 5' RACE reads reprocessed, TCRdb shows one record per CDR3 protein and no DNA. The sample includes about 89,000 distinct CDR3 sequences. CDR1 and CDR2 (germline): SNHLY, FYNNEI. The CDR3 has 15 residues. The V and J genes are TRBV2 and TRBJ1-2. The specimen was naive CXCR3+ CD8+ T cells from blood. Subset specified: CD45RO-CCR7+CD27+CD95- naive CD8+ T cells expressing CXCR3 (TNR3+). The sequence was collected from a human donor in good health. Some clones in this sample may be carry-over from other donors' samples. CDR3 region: CASSEARRADNGYTF.